The next 29 T cell receptor beta chains were all read from a single sample in a study of blood T cell repertoires in COVID-19. Sequencing was performed with immunoSEQ multiplex PCR; in TCRdb, only in-frame clones are kept and a portion is missing. The repertoire holds about 110,000 clones, with about 89% as singletons. The sequenced sample consisted of peripheral blood. Receptors were obtained from a woman aged 25-40 years with acute or convalescent COVID-19.

This chain connects TRBV7-2 to TRBJ2-3, with D tentatively TRBD2 (5 bases). Trimming stripped 5 bases from V and 7 bases from J, with 10 bases between. From germline, CDR1 is SGHTA and CDR2 FQGNSA. CDR3 length: 12 residues. As DNA, the CDR3 is TGTGCCAGCAGCACGTCGGGAAATACGCAGTATTTT. Protein sequence: CASSTSGNTQYF.

This sequence joins TRBV19 and TRBJ1-2, with 7 bases identical to TRBD1. V lost 5 bases and J lost 8; bases outside the gene matches: 11. CDR3 length: 14 residues. Germline V gene data show CDR1 as LNHDA and CDR2 as SQIVND (reference sequence). CDR3 sequence reads: CASSPAARGVGYTF. The CDR3 bases are TGTGCCAGTAGTCCCGCGGCCAGGGGGGTAGGCTACACCTTC.

This chain connects TRBV19 to TRBJ2-3; 7 bases are a match to TRBD1. With 3 bases clipped from V and 2 bases from J, the junction kept 8 bases outside the gene matches. Per germline, CDR1 LNHDA and CDR2 SQIVND (reference sequence). This CDR3 contains 16 residues. CDR3 residues: CASSILGGSTTDTQYF. The CDR3 DNA reads as TGTGCCAGTAGTATTTTAGGGGGCTCGACCACAGATACGCAGTATTTT.

The rearrangement links TRBV5-5 to TRBJ2-7, with D possibly TRBD1 on 6 matching bases. Germline V lookup: CDR1 SGHKS, CDR2 YYEKEE (reference sequence). The V and J ends lost 8 bases and 2 bases respectively, with 14 bases between them. The CDR3 is made up of 13 amino acids. The CDR3 nucleotides are TGTGCCAGTGGGGGCAGGATCACCTACGAGCAGTACTTC. This translates into CASGGRITYEQYF.

J is TRBJ1-1 and V is TRBV28; TRBD1 matches 7 bases. Germline CDR1 MDHEN, CDR2 SYDVKM. The CDR3 spans 16 residues. V dropped 4 bases and J dropped 5; count of bases not matched to a gene: 13. CDR3 sequence reads: CASSSLRQGRATEAFF. For the CDR3, the DNA is TGTGCCAGCAGTTCCTTACGACAGGGACGTGCGACTGAAGCTTTCTTT. Drawing the rest from reference TRBV28 and TRBJ1-1, the complete variable domain is DVKVTQSSRYLVKRTGEKVFLECVQDMDHENMFWYRQDPGLGLRLIYFSYDVKMKEKGDIPEGYSVSREKKERFSLILESASTNQTSMYLCASSSLRQGRATEAFFGQGTRLTVV.

The table lists this clone with a few counts. The V and J genes are TRBV30 and TRBJ2-2, with 8 bases fitting TRBD1. V was pared by 2 bases and J by 6 bases, with 5 bases of the junction left unmatched. Per germline, CDR1 GTSNPN and CDR2 SVGIG (reference sequence). The CDR3 runs 14 residues. In nucleotides, the CDR3 is TGTGCCTGGAGTAGACAGGGGAATGCCGGGGAGCTGTTTTTT. It is translated as CAWSRQGNAGELFF.

The gene calls are TRBV28 and TRBJ2-5; TRBD1 agrees at 8 bases. Germline CDR1 and CDR2: MDHEN and SYDVKM. The CDR3 length is 18 residues. V lost 3 bases and J lost 0; bases outside the gene matches: 12. In DNA, the CDR3 is TGTGCCAGCAGTTTTCACGCGGGACAGGACGTAAACCAAGAGACCCAGTACTTC. This codes for CASSFHAGQDVNQETQYF.

This clone occurred once. CDR3 DNA sequence: TGTGCCAGCAGCTTAGGCTTCGAGGCTTTCTTT. It is translated as CASSLGFEAFF. This sequence joins TRBV11-3 and TRBJ1-1; no clear D. The CDR3 totals 11 residues. V was cut by 1 base and J by 11 bases, with 8 bases left in between. From germline, CDR1 is SGHNT and CDR2 YENEEA.

This chain connects TRBV28 to TRBJ1-3; D is unclear. V lost 6 bases to trimming and J lost 0 bases, with 9 bases between them. From germline, CDR1 is MDHEN and CDR2 SYDVKM. The CDR3 covers 14 residues. CDR3 in amino acids: CASSALISGNTIYF. CDR3 coding DNA: TGTGCCAGCAGCGCACTGATCTCTGGAAACACCATATATTTT. Drawing the rest from reference TRBV28 and TRBJ1-3, the complete variable domain is DVKVTQSSRYLVKRTGEKVFLECVQDMDHENMFWYRQDPGLGLRLIYFSYDVKMKEKGDIPEGYSVSREKKERFSLILESASTNQTSMYLCASSALISGNTIYFGEGSWLTVV.

This clone was observed a single time. The CDR3: CASSKEVRIQGGYEQYF. The CDR3 DNA follows: TGTGCCAGCAGCAAAGAGGTACGGATTCAGGGGGGCTACGAGCAGTACTTC. The gene calls are TRBV21-1 and TRBJ2-7; the table's D call, TRBD1, was not checked against the DNA. TRBV21-1 is tagged as a pseudogene. CDR3 size: 17 residues.

V and J are TRBV4-3 and TRBJ1-5; D is possibly TRBD1 (5 bases). Germline V gene lookup returns CDR1 LGHNA and CDR2 YSLEER. The CDR3 loop spans 14 amino acids. V was pared by 4 bases and J by 7 bases, with 14 bases between. The CDR3 sequence is CASSPSGGFQPQHF. CDR3 sequence (DNA): TGCGCCAGCAGCCCGAGCGGGGGGTTCCAGCCCCAGCATTTT.

The chain employs TRBV13 and TRBJ2-1, with 8 bases identical to TRBD2. CDR1 and CDR2 from the germline V gene are PRHDT and FYEKMQ (reference sequence). V gave up 4 bases and J gave up 4 bases; unmatched junction bases: 15. This CDR3 comprises 18 residues. For the CDR3, the DNA is TGTGCCAGCAGCTCCAGCACAACTACTAGCGGCAGATACAATGAGCAGTTCTTC. It yields the protein CASSSSTTTSGRYNEQFF.

This sequence joins TRBV9 and TRBJ2-1, with D possibly matching TRBD2 (6 bases). The germline gives CDR1 SGDLS, CDR2 YYNGEE. Trimming took 0 bases from V and 9 from J, leaving 7 bases between them. CDR3 length: 12 residues. The CDR3 DNA sequence: TGTGCCAGCAGCGTAGTGGGGGGTGAGCAGTTCTTC. This codes for CASSVVGGEQFF.

The chain has TRBV19 and TRBJ1-6; D call uncertain. The CDR3 has 13 amino acids. The V end was cut by 4 bases, the J end by 7 bases, with 8 bases between. The germline CDR1 and CDR2 sequences are LNHDA and SQIVND (reference sequence). The CDR3 spells CASSTAENSPLHF. The CDR3 nucleotides read TGTGCCAGTAGTACTGCGGAGAATTCACCCCTCCACTTT.

The J gene is TRBJ1-3, the V gene TRBV11-3; D is possibly TRBD1 (6 bases). Germline V CDR1 and CDR2: SGHNT, YENEEA. The V gene lost 5 bases and the J gene lost 0 bases, with 14 bases spanning the gap. This CDR3 region has 16 residues. CDR3 sequence reads: CASSPGHLFSGNTIYF. Written as DNA, the CDR3 is TGTGCCAGCAGCCCGGGACACCTGTTCTCTGGAAACACCATATATTTT.

This chain joins TRBV24-1 and TRBJ1-2; a weak D match, TRBD1 (5 bases). The V gene lost 7 bases and the J gene lost 8 bases, with 16 bases spanning the gap. Germline assignment: CDR1 KGHDR and CDR2 SFDVKD. The CDR3 runs 13 residues. The CDR3 sequence: CATRGAARGGYTF. CDR3 bases: TGTGCCACCAGAGGCGCGGCGCGGGGGGGCTACACCTTC.

The chain joins TRBV2 to TRBJ2-3, with 7 bases that match TRBD1. The germline gives CDR1 SNHLY, CDR2 FYNNEI. The CDR3 has 15 residues. V lost 5 bases and J lost 2; bases outside the gene matches: 7. In DNA form, the CDR3 reads TGTGCCAGCAGTAAGGACAGGATTCTCACAGATACGCAGTATTTT. It yields the protein CASSKDRILTDTQYF.

This chain uses TRBV28 with TRBJ2-7; no clear D gene. Germline CDR1 and CDR2: MDHEN and SYDVKM. The V end lost 3 bases, the J end lost 3 bases, and 6 bases lay between the germline ends. There are 12 residues in the CDR3. The CDR3 DNA sequence: TGTGCCAGCAGTTTGAGTAGCTACGAGCAGTACTTC. As protein: CASSLSSYEQYF.

The V call is TRBV7-9, the J call TRBJ1-2; D gene ambiguous. The V end was cut by 5 bases, the J end by 8 bases, with 18 bases between. The CDR3 spans 14 residues. The germline gives CDR1 SEHNR, CDR2 FQNEAQ (reference sequence). In DNA, the CDR3 is TGTGCCAGCAGCGCCTCTGGGGAGCTTTTCGGCTACACCTTC. Translated, it gives CASSASGELFGYTF. The whole variable domain, remainder taken from reference TRBV7-9 and TRBJ1-2, is DTGVSQNPRHKITKRGQNVTFRCDPISEHNRLYWYRQTLGQGPEFLTYFQNEAQLEKSRLLSDRFSAERPKGSFSTLEIQRTEQGDSAMYLCASSASGELFGYTFGSGTRLTVV.

There are a few counts of this clone. The chain carries TRBV19 and TRBJ1-2; 12 nucleotides match TRBD1. The CDR3 has 15 amino acids. J was trimmed by 7 bases and V by 3 bases; bases with no gene match: 6. Looked up from germline, CDR1 is LNHDA and CDR2 is SQIVND (reference sequence). CDR3 DNA sequence: TGTGCCAGTAGTATGGGGACAGGGGGCTTAATTGGCTACACCTTC. This codes for CASSMGTGGLIGYTF.

The chain recombines TRBV19 with TRBJ1-2; D uncertain. Trimming shortened V by 2 bases and J by 6 bases, and 13 bases separated the two germline ends. This CDR3 comprises 14 residues. The germline V gene has CDR1 LNHDA and CDR2 SQIVND (reference sequence). The CDR3 loop is CASSIRSLLDGYTF. The CDR3, as DNA: TGTGCCAGTAGTATACGCAGTCTCCTAGATGGCTACACCTTC. Drawing the rest from reference TRBV19 and TRBJ1-2, the complete variable domain is DGGITQSPKYLFRKEGQNVTLSCEQNLNHDAMYWYRQDPGQGLRLIYYSQIVNDFQKGDIAEGYSVSREKKESFPLTVTSAQKNPTAFYLCASSIRSLLDGYTFGSGTRLTVV.

By share, this clone ranks as medium-sized. This rearrangement joins TRBV6-5 to TRBJ2-2; TRBD1 aligns across 9 bases. With V trimmed by 6 bases and J by 6 bases, 2 bases remained unmatched. The CDR3 spans 13 residues. Germline CDR1 and CDR2: MNHEY and SVGAGI. CDR3 protein: CASRQGAAGELFF. CDR3 coding DNA: TGTGCCAGCAGACAGGGGGCGGCCGGGGAGCTGTTTTTT.

The chain employs TRBV24-1 and TRBJ1-2; no clear D gene. CDR1 and CDR2 (germline): KGHDR, SFDVKD. The CDR3 length is 14 residues. V shed 7 bases and J shed 4 bases, with 15 bases lying between them. CDR3 region: CATRESPPSYGYTF. CDR3 DNA: TGTGCCACCAGAGAATCACCCCCCAGCTATGGCTACACCTTC.

This clone has more than one count but fewer than ten. The chain employs TRBV6-4 and TRBJ2-1; D possibly corresponds to TRBD1 (6 bases). Germline V lookup: CDR1 MRHNA, CDR2 SNTAGT. This CDR3 is built from 15 residues. Trimming cost V 4 bases and J 7 bases, with 17 bases left between them. CDR3 loop: CASSVGAGDTNEQFF. Here the CDR3 DNA reads TGTGCCAGCAGTGTGGGGGCTGGGGATACGAATGAGCAGTTCTTC.

The genes are TRBV7-2 and TRBJ1-5; 9 positions agree with TRBD1. The CDR3 is made up of 15 amino acids. Germline V gene data show CDR1 as SGHTA and CDR2 as FQGNSA. V was pared by 3 bases and J by 3 bases, with 3 bases of the junction left unmatched. In DNA, the CDR3 is TGTGCCAGCAGCTTTGGGACAGGGAACAATCAGCCCCAGCATTTT. This sequence encodes CASSFGTGNNQPQHF.

The V gene is TRBV4-3, the J gene TRBJ1-1; the D gene is possibly TRBD1 (5 bases). This CDR3 contains 16 residues. Trimming shortened V by 1 base and J by 1 base, and 13 bases separated the two germline ends. Per the germline V gene, CDR1 is LGHNA and CDR2 is YSLEER. The CDR3 nucleotides are TGCGCCAGCAGCCAAGGGCCGGGGGTCTCGAACACTGAAGCTTTCTTT. Translation: CASSQGPGVSNTEAFF.

This clone was seen a single time. J is TRBJ1-3 and V is TRBV2; the match to TRBD1 covers 8 bases. CDR3 size: 15 residues. The germline V gene has CDR1 SNHLY and CDR2 FYNNEI. V gave up 1 base and J gave up 9 bases; unmatched junction bases: 8. The CDR3 DNA is TGTGCCAGCAGTGAAGGAGACAGGGGCAGAGGCACCATATATTTT. Translation gives CASSEGDRGRGTIYF.

The chain joins TRBV11-3 to TRBJ1-4, with D maybe TRBD1 (6 bases). The V gene's germline CDR1 is SGHNT and CDR2 YENEEA. The germline V and J ends were trimmed by 5 bases and 7 bases, with 8 bases remaining between them. The CDR3 covers 12 residues. The CDR3 DNA sequence: TGTGCCAGCAGCAGGGGGGGTGAAAAACTGTTTTTT. It specifies CASSRGGEKLFF.

The CDR3 is CSVQTGSSDTQYF. In DNA, the CDR3 is TGCAGCGTTCAGACTGGCAGTTCGGATACGCAGTATTTT. This chain links TRBV29-1 with TRBJ2-3; no reliable D call. Per germline, CDR1 SQVTM and CDR2 ANQGSEA. Trimming stripped 5 bases from V and 6 bases from J, with 15 bases between. The CDR3 extends over 13 amino acids.